The next 26 T cell receptor beta chains were all read from a single sample in a study of brain metastases from non-small cell lung cancer. Only in-frame clones appear in the TCRdb table, and some are missing; sequencing was by immunoSEQ multiplex PCR. Among a few thousand clones listed, approximately 83% were seen once. Sequenced sample: tissue from a brain metastasis. The origin of the receptors is a donor aged 40 or over with non-small cell lung cancer.

CDR3 nucleotides: TGTGCCAGCAGTCTACGGGGACCCTACGAGCAGTACTTC. Translating gives CASSLRGPYEQYF. The chain has TRBV12-3 or TRBV12-4 and TRBJ2-7; D may be TRBD1 or TRBD2 (5 bases each). The CDR3 contains 13 residues. The ends were cut back, 5 bases at V and 2 bases at J, with 10 bases in the middle.

The CDR3 here is CATSDLVGTSSYNEQFF. CDR3 sequence (DNA): TGTGCCACCAGTGATTTAGTCGGGACTAGCAGCTACAATGAGCAGTTCTTC. This chain joins TRBV24-1 and TRBJ2-1; 9 nucleotides agree with TRBD2. Germline CDR1 and CDR2: KGHDR and SFDVKD. The CDR3 extends over 17 amino acids. J lost 3 bases, V lost 1 base, and 6 bases had no gene match.

The rearrangement joins TRBV19 to TRBJ1-1; maybe TRBD1 (6 bases). Trimming stripped 6 bases from V and 5 bases from J, with 10 bases between. The CDR3 sequence is 12 residues long. Germline loops: CDR1 LNHDA, CDR2 SQIVND (reference sequence). The CDR3 DNA is TGTGCCAGTAGAGGGGGGGGGACTGAAGCTTTCTTT. This codes for CASRGGGTEAFF.

The V gene is TRBV4-2, the J gene TRBJ2-2; 14 nucleotides match TRBD2. The V and J ends lost 0 bases and 4 bases, in that order; junction bases with no gene match: 1. The CDR3 extends over 17 amino acids. Germline V gene sequence: CDR1 LGHNA, CDR2 YNFKEQ. The chain's CDR3 is CASSQEGLAGVTGELFF. The CDR3 nucleotides are TGTGCCAGCAGCCAAGAGGGACTAGCGGGAGTCACCGGGGAGCTGTTTTTT.

This clone was seen a handful of times. This chain joins TRBV2 and TRBJ1-1; maybe TRBD1 (5 bases). Germline-derived CDR1 and CDR2 are SNHLY and FYNNEI. The CDR3 spans 15 residues. V was pared by 3 bases and J by 5 bases, with 16 bases between. Here the CDR3 DNA reads TGTGCCAGCAGTGAGAATGTAGGGGTAGGAACTGAAGCTTTCTTT. It translates to CASSENVGVGTEAFF.

The chain uses TRBV5-6 and TRBJ2-5; no clear D. This CDR3 has 14 residues. Trimming shortened V by 1 base and J by 4 bases, and 11 bases separated the two germline ends. Per germline, CDR1 SGHDT and CDR2 YYEEEE. DNA for the CDR3: TGTGCCAGCAGCTTGCCTGCCCAGGTAGAGACCCAGTACTTC. Its protein is CASSLPAQVETQYF.

This clone appeared a few times. The same CDR3 arises from other DNA sequences in this sample as well. The chain carries TRBV3-1 (or the pseudogene TRBV3-2) and TRBJ1-6; D possibly corresponds to TRBD1 (5 bases). CDR1 and CDR2 from the germline V gene are LGHDT and YNNKEL (reference sequence). The CDR3 contains 15 residues. The germline V and J ends were trimmed by 0 bases and 10 bases, with 13 bases remaining between them. The CDR3 region is CASSQETGVGSPLHF. The CDR3 DNA is TGTGCCAGCAGCCAAGAGACGGGGGTTGGCTCACCCCTCCACTTT.

V is TRBV12-3 or TRBV12-4 and J is TRBJ1-1, with D unresolved. This CDR3 comprises 13 residues. The germline V and J ends were trimmed by 1 base and 10 bases, with 13 bases remaining between them. Here the CDR3 DNA reads TGTGCCAGCAGTTTAGGAGAGGGTATAGGAGCTTTCTTT. Translating gives CASSLGEGIGAFF.

The chain recombines TRBV9 with TRBJ1-2, with D possibly matching TRBD1 (6 bases). Deletions cut 0 bases from V and 8 bases from J, with 11 bases between. This CDR3 is 13 amino acids long. Germline CDR1 reads SGDLS; CDR2 reads YYNGEE. The CDR3 nucleotides are TGTGCCAGCAGCGTAGACAGGGATGGGGGCTACACCTTC. Amino acids: CASSVDRDGGYTF.

This chain joins TRBV5-1 and TRBJ1-1; no reliable D call. V was clipped by 4 bases and J by 0 bases, with 16 bases between them. There are 16 residues in the CDR3. Germline V lookup: CDR1 SGHRS, CDR2 YFSETQ. CDR3 DNA: TGCGCCAGCAGCCCCGTGCGGGTAGGGATGAACACTGAAGCTTTCTTT. Translated, it gives CASSPVRVGMNTEAFF. Full variable domain (rest looked up from reference TRBV5-1 and TRBJ1-1): KAGVTQTPRYLIKTRGQQVTLSCSPISGHRSVSWYQQTPGQGLQFLFEYFSETQRNKGNFPGRFSGRQFSNSRSEMNVSTLELGDSALYLCASSPVRVGMNTEAFFGQGTRLTVV.

In the case of this clone: At one boundary the junction diverges from the germline segment, which might be a read error. V usage is TRBV28 and J usage is TRBJ2-7; D may be TRBD1 or TRBD2 (5 bases each). Germline CDR1 is MDHEN and CDR2 is SYDVKM. This CDR3 has 15 residues. The CDR3 protein is CATSGPGTKNYEQYF. In nucleotides, the CDR3 is TGTGCCACCAGTGGACCCGGGACCAAAAATTACGAGCAGTACTTC.

Only one count was recorded for this clone. The rearrangement links TRBV29-1 to TRBJ1-2; perhaps TRBD1 as D (6 bases). The CDR3 extends over 12 amino acids. Germline CDR1 reads SQVTM; CDR2 reads ANQGSEA. With 6 bases removed from V and 5 bases from J, the gap between germline ends came to 13 bases. CDR3 DNA: TGCAGCGTCCTGGGGCAGGGGTATGGCTACACCTTC. It yields the protein CSVLGQGYGYTF.

Comment on this clone: Its ends do not fully match the called genes, so a read error is possible. The chain uses TRBV9 and TRBJ2-7, with TRBD2 matching over 13 bases. The germline V gene has CDR1 SGDLS and CDR2 YYNGEE. This CDR3 spans 13 amino acids. The CDR3 loop reads CASSVTSGREQYF. In DNA form, the CDR3 reads TGTGCCAGCAGCGTAACTAGCGGGAGGGAGCAGTATTTC. The whole variable domain, filled in from reference TRBV9 and TRBJ2-7, reads DSGVTQTPKHLITATGQRVTLRCSPRSGDLSVYWYQQSLDQGLQFLIQYYNGEERAKGNILERFSAQQFPDLHSELNLSSLELGDSALYFCASSVTSGREQYFGPGTRLTVT.

This clone was seen only a few times. The chain recombines TRBV4-1 with TRBJ1-4, with a tentative D call TRBD1 (5 bases). Germline CDR1 reads MGHRA; CDR2 reads YSYEKL. V was shortened by 1 base and J by 1 base, with 7 bases between the two germline ends. CDR3 size: 15 residues. Here the CDR3 reads CASSQVQGTNEKLFF. CDR3 sequence (DNA): TGCGCCAGCAGCCAAGTGCAGGGAACTAATGAAAAACTGTTTTTT.

A few counts support this clone. The V gene is TRBV7-9, the J gene TRBJ1-1; TRBD1 might be the D (5 bases). The CDR3 has 15 residues. Germline values: CDR1 SEHNR, CDR2 FQNEAQ (reference sequence). The ends were cut back, 2 bases at V and 3 bases at J, with 13 bases in the middle. CDR3 residues: CASSLSAGLDTEAFF. The CDR3 DNA is TGTGCCAGCAGCTTATCAGCAGGGTTGGACACTGAAGCTTTCTTT.

The V and J genes are TRBV9 and TRBJ2-6; D uncertain. Germline V CDR1 and CDR2: SGDLS, YYNGEE. The V end lost 3 bases, the J end lost 3 bases, and 10 bases lay between the germline ends. This CDR3 comprises 15 residues. The CDR3 coding sequence is TGTGCCAGCAGCGCCGCCCATGGTGGGGCCAACGTCCTGACTTTC. This sequence encodes CASSAAHGGANVLTF.

The genes are TRBV30 and TRBJ1-6; D unclear. Germline CDR1 is GTSNPN and CDR2 is SVGIG (reference sequence). The V and J ends lost 5 bases and 7 bases respectively, with 21 bases between them. The CDR3 extends over 16 amino acids. In DNA form, the CDR3 reads TGTGCCTGGGACCGGGAGGCCGGTCGGGGAAATTCACCCCTCCACTTT. Its protein product is CAWDREAGRGNSPLHF.

The chain combines TRBV27 with TRBJ2-3; either TRBD1 or TRBD2 may supply D (6 bases each). Germline loops: CDR1 MNHEY, CDR2 SMNVEV (reference sequence). This CDR3 has 16 amino acids. Between the trimmed V and J ends, which lost 2 bases and 2 bases, there was a span of 14 bases. CDR3 coding DNA: TGTGCCAGCAGTTTAAGGGGGGCCTGGCTCACAGATACGCAGTATTTT. Its translation is CASSLRGAWLTDTQYF.

The chain has TRBV19 and TRBJ1-6; no firm D call. Germline CDR1 and CDR2: LNHDA and SQIVND (reference sequence). The CDR3 runs 15 residues. V was cut by 6 bases and J by 5 bases, with 14 bases left in between. The CDR3: CASSQPGHNNSPLHF. The CDR3 region has the DNA TGTGCCAGTAGCCAGCCCGGCCACAATAATTCACCCCTCCACTTT.

The V call is TRBV29-1, the J call TRBJ1-2; D may be TRBD1 (5 bases). V gave up 6 bases and J gave up 8 bases, with 19 bases separating them. The CDR3 spans 13 residues. Per the germline V gene, CDR1 is SQVTM and CDR2 is ANQGSEA. CDR3 coding DNA: TGCAGCGTCGCCCTTCAGGGAACGAGGGGCTACACCTTC. This gives the protein CSVALQGTRGYTF.

The chain employs TRBV5-1 and TRBJ2-3; D remains unclear. This CDR3 is 13 amino acids long. Trimming cost V 1 base and J 5 bases, with 8 bases left between them. Germline values: CDR1 SGHRS, CDR2 YFSETQ. This CDR3 is CASSLREGDTQYF. The CDR3 nucleotides read TGCGCCAGCAGCTTGAGGGAAGGAGATACGCAGTATTTT.

Of note for this clone: This sample includes further DNA sequences coding for the same CDR3. This chain uses TRBV6-5 with TRBJ2-7, with 10 bases lining up with TRBD2. J lost 1 base, V lost 7 bases, and 4 bases had no gene match. CDR3 length: 14 residues. In germline, CDR1 is MNHEY, CDR2 SVGAGI. The CDR3 is CASTRLAGSYEQYF. The CDR3 DNA follows: TGTGCCAGCACCAGACTAGCGGGTTCCTACGAGCAGTACTTC.

This clone was detected only a few times. The same CDR3 can be traced to other DNA sequences in this sample. The gene calls are TRBV20-1 and TRBJ1-2; D call uncertain. Germline CDR1 DFQATT, CDR2 SNEGSKA (reference sequence). The V and J ends lost 6 bases and 2 bases respectively, with 4 bases between them. The CDR3 contains 10 residues. As DNA, the CDR3 is TGCAGTGCCCTAAACTATGGCTACACCTTC. Protein sequence: CSALNYGYTF.

CDR3 in DNA: TGTGCCAGTTCCAGGGTGGAGCGGCTTAGCACAGATACGCAGTATTTT. This sequence encodes CASSRVERLSTDTQYF. The chain uses TRBV28 and TRBJ2-3; either TRBD1 or TRBD2 may supply D (5 bases each). With 9 bases removed from V and 0 bases from J, the gap between germline ends came to 19 bases. Per germline, CDR1 MDHEN and CDR2 SYDVKM. CDR3 length equals 16 residues.

This clone is a singleton in its sample. The rearrangement joins TRBV5-1 to TRBJ1-6, with a weak D call TRBD1 (6 bases). Germline V CDR1 and CDR2: SGHRS, YFSETQ. V lost 5 bases to trimming and J lost 4 bases, with 10 bases between them. This CDR3 has 14 residues. CDR3 sequence reads: CASRSTGYNSPLHF. The CDR3 nucleotides are TGCGCCAGCAGGTCCACAGGGTATAATTCACCCCTCCACTTT.

The chain combines TRBV5-1 with TRBJ1-2; D might be TRBD1 (6 bases). The CDR3 has 14 residues. Germline values: CDR1 SGHRS, CDR2 YFSETQ. V gave up 4 bases and J gave up 6 bases, with 16 bases separating them. The CDR3 DNA sequence: TGCGCCAGCAGCCCAGGACAGAGGGAGGATGGCTACACCTTC. Translation gives CASSPGQREDGYTF.